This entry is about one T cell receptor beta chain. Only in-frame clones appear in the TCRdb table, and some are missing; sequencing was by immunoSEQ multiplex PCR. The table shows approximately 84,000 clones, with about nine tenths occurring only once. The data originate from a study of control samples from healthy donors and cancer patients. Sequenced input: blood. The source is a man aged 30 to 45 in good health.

The CDR3 sequence is CASSLPRETQYF. CDR3 DNA: TGTGCCAGCAGCTTGCCCAGGGAGACCCAGTACTTC. The genes are TRBV7-9 and TRBJ2-5, with D hard to call. The CDR3 extends over 12 amino acids. Germline V lookup: CDR1 SEHNR, CDR2 FQNEAQ (reference sequence). Trimming left V 3 bases short and J 5 bases short, with 7 bases between.